This T cell receptor beta chain was found in a study of PD-L1 blockade in urothelial cancer. Overall study context: Researchers looked at the blood 3 weeks (second dose) and 6 weeks after treatment began.

Each PCR contained spiked-in synthetic TCR analog templates. Data came from immunoSEQ multiplex PCR; TCRdb stores just in-frame clones and leaves some out. This table has about 100,000 clones, roughly nine tenths appearing once. Patients were living with locally advanced or metastatic urothelial carcinoma. Per the germline V gene, CDR1 is SGHAT and CDR2 is FQNNGV. V shed 7 bases and J shed 6 bases, with 18 bases lying between them. The CDR3 extends over 15 amino acids. This receptor was taken from a woman older than 75 with urothelial cancer. This chain links TRBV11-2 with TRBJ2-2, with a weak D call TRBD2 (5 bases). This material consisted of PBMCs, taken around atezolizumab (anti-PD-L1) treatment. Written as DNA, the CDR3 is TGTGCCAGCACCTTCCCCCTAGCCAATGCCGGGGAGCTGTTTTTT. Translating it yields CASTFPLANAGELFF.